This paragraph covers one T cell receptor beta chain sequence. The sample is drawn from a study of T cell changes during pregnancy in multiple sclerosis. TCRdb's table, derived via immunoSEQ multiplex PCR, lists solely in-frame clones and lacks some. This sample yields more than 65,000 clones, of which about 93% are seen a single time; 1% belongs to the top ten. This CDR3 region has 15 residues. The clonotype was recovered from a female donor with multiple sclerosis, enrolled in a pregnancy study. The sequencing here drew on peripheral blood, taken in the first trimester of pregnancy. This rearrangement joins TRBV7-5 to TRBJ2-7; TRBD2, the D gene given by the table, was not confirmed from the DNA. TRBV7-5 is annotated as a pseudogene. This CDR3 reads CVRSLEEERPYEQYF. CDR3 nucleotide sequence: TGTGTCAGAAGCTTAGAGGAGGAGCGGCCCTACGAGCAGTACTTC.